The following is a T cell receptor beta chain sequence with its context. The antigen remains unidentified. Given a much more abundant clone one base away, this may be a read error. Sorting isolated naive CD8 T cells as CD8+CD4-CCR7+CD45RA+ events. The data were obtained in a study of molecular identifiers for immune sequencing clone quantification. Whole-study findings and limits: Clonotypes topping 20 RNA copies carried over 99% of effector molecules but under 1% of naive ones. Same-barcode identical TCR molecules could make highly expanded clones look smaller than they are.

Bulk TCR libraries were made with methods that had been previously described and with listed TCR primers. Each CDR3 protein is one row after TCRdb ran MiXCR on the PCR reads. The sample lists 490,000 or so distinct CDR3 sequences; about 25% were seen once. The clonotype comes from a human donor in good health. Some libraries in this study had Jurkat cell RNA spiked in. The sequenced sample consisted of naive CD8+ T cells from blood, with Jurkat cell RNA spiked in. As for subset: FACS-sorted CD8+CD4-CCR7+CD45RA+ naive T cells.

This CDR3 reads CASSVAPSGRRNEQSF. DNA of the CDR3: TGTGCCAGCAGCGTAGCCCCTAGCGGGAGACGCAATGAGCAGTCCTTC. V and J are TRBV9 and TRBJ2-1; 10 bases agree with TRBD2. Germline V CDR1 and CDR2: SGDLS, YYNGEE. This CDR3 has 16 residues.